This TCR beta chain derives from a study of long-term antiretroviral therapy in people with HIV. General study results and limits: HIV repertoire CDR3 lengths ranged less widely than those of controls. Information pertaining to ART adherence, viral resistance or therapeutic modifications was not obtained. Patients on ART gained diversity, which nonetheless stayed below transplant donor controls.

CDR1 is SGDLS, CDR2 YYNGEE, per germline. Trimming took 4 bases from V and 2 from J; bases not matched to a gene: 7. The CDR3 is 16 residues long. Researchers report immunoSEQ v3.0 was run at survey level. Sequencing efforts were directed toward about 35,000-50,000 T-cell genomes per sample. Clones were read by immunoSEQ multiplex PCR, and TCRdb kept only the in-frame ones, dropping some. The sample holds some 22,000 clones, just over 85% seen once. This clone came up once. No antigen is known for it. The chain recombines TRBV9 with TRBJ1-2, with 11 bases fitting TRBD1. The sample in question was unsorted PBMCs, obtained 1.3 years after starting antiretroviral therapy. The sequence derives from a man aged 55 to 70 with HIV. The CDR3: CASSKGQGDSNYGYTF. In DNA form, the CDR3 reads TGTGCCAGCAGCAAGGGACAGGGGGACTCAAACTATGGCTACACCTTC.